This T cell receptor beta chain was identified during a study of T and B cells in COVID-19 patients (dated by TCRdb to the early 2020s). Study-wide context: In this study, adaptive immunity was profiled in COVID-19 patients who either had active infection or had recovered, using TRB and IGH repertoire sequencing of peripheral blood. Comorbidities linked to unfavorable COVID-19 outcome were present in 18 of 20 patients in the active-infection cohort. As many as 9 follow-up blood samples were collected from each patient, and in some individuals these samples spanned different disease stages. In the active-infection cohort, about 60% of the 20 patients were critically ill and required mechanical ventilation or ECMO. A couple of patients belonged to both the recovered and active cohorts because samples were available from active disease and after recovery. The recovered cohort included 15 to 19 patients who contributed around 21 samples, and most of those patients had mild to moderate COVID-19 that was managed on an outpatient basis. A median age of approximately 37 years was recorded in the recovered cohort versus around 67 years in the active-infection cohort. Over 7 million TCR sequences were analysed in a TCR and BCR sequence repository that covered over 30 patients and under 75 time points. For the repertoire analyses, the comparison was an age-matched reference group of about 36 healthy donors who were negative for COVID-19 antibodies.

Comment on this clonotype: Its target antigen remains unknown. Qualities for individual bases were not recorded, and no much larger clone is one base off.

Reads for this sample came from an Illumina MiSeq. Multiplex PCR with BIOMED2 TRB-A/B primer pools was used to amplify TRB rearrangements. Illumina-compatible adapters and 7-nucleotide sample barcodes were attached to the amplicons in two consecutive PCRs. All library PCRs used Phusion HS II polymerase. Amplicons were gel-purified with the NucleoSpin Gel and PCR Clean-up kit, quantified on Qubit, and pooled at about 4 nM. Amplicon pool quality was checked on an Agilent 2100 Bioanalyzer before Illumina next-generation sequencing. In the original analysis: Annotation of TRB rearrangements was performed with MiXCR 3.0.8 using the default MiXCR reference library. Sequences with fewer than 2 reads and non-productive reads were filtered out, and every unique CDR3 nucleotide sequence was treated as a single clone. R 3.5.1 was used to calculate clonality, diversity, richness and V-J gene usage. GLIPH2 was used for TCR clustering by CDR3 similarity, and generation probabilities were calculated by OLGA. GLIPH2 clusters were kept only if they contained at least four unique TCR clonotypes found in at least three individuals. The public reads were reanalyzed by TCRdb: fastp trimming at Q25, MiXCR alignment, in-frame beta chains only. Rows merge per CDR3 protein into single entries with the most common DNA and genes. These V and J calls derive from TCRdb rather than the authors' analysis. This sample has more than 9,000 distinct CDR3 sequences in its table, and about 31% of those were observed once. Less than 35% of the sample lies in the top ten.

TRB repertoires were amplified using about 220-550 ng of genomic DNA isolated from blood. V is cut by 6 bases and J by 3 bases, and the space between the germline ends is 15 bases. The CDR3, from cysteine to phenylalanine, totals 14 residues. CDR3 DNA is the only sequence kept; it has 42 bases, read in frame from the first base. The germline V gene sets CDR1 to SGHRS and CDR2 to YFSETQ. Results and caveats for the whole study, not just this receptor: In active COVID-19, TRB repertoires were highly clonal, while at recovery, diversity and richness increased above the levels seen in healthy donors. Specific T cell subsets (CD4+/Treg/CD8+) and sorted SARS-CoV-2-responsive or tetramer+ T cells had not yet been sequenced, and these experiments were ongoing. A total of fewer than 3,000 TCR clusters were exclusive to the recovered cohort, and 31 of those clusters were low-pGen clusters. It was stated that prospective validation of the reported TCR clusters was required before the clusters could be put to clinical use. Few blood samples were available from mildly ill patients while symptoms were present, and early samples from severe cases were likewise scarce. TRBV/TRBJ gene usage was reported as strongly skewed in patients with COVID-19. The cohort was judged too small for assessing how HLA contributes to COVID-19 susceptibility or severity.

The receptor was derived from a human donor who had recovered from COVID-19. Sequencing was done on a sample of blood. Recombination connected TRBV5-1 to TRBJ2-5; the best D guess is TRBD1, with 6 bases matching. The DNA sequence is TGCGCCAGCACCAGGGGAAATAGAGAAGAGACCCAGTACTTC. This translates into CASTRGNREETQYF. The CDR3 plus the reference TRBV5-1 and TRBJ2-5 genes for the other parts give the full variable domain: KAGVTQTPRYLIKTRGQQVTLSCSPISGHRSVSWYQQTPGQGLQFLFEYFSETQRNKGNFPGRFSGRQFSNSRSEMNVSTLELGDSALYLCASTRGNREETQYFGPGTRLLVL.